This is a list of T cell receptor beta chains from one sample in a study of monozygotic twins with inflammatory bowel disease. TCRdb reprocessed the 5' RACE reads; each CDR3 protein has one entry and no DNA is given. Its table records 350,000 to 500,000 distinct CDR3 sequences. Source material: blood. Receptors originate from a human donor with ulcerative colitis or Crohn's disease, or a healthy co-twin of an affected twin (not recorded which). CDR3s include the opening cysteine and the closing phenylalanine or tryptophan.

TRBV4-2	TRBJ2-3	14	CASSQGGAGDTQYF
TRBV19	TRBJ2-2	15	CASSITSLNTGELFF
TRBV18	TRBJ1-1	13	CASSPSLNTEAFF
TRBV5-1	TRBJ2-5	14	CASSSDGGEGTQYF
TRBV5-1	TRBJ1-2	14	CASSLDNINYGYTF
TRBV7-2	TRBJ1-1	13	CASSLGVATEAFF
TRBV4-3	TRBJ2-3	15	CASSWGQGVSDTQYF
TRBV11-2	TRBJ2-1	15	CASSRSGMSYNEQFF
TRBV6-2/TRBV6-3	TRBJ2-3	15	CASGDSSYRTDTQYF
TRBV5-4	TRBJ1-6	15	CASSDRTGQNSPLHF
TRBV5-1	TRBJ2-1	15	CASSLSSSGRSEQFF
TRBV9	TRBJ2-4	14	CASSPAQGWGIQYF
TRBV30	TRBJ2-1	14	CATLLAGSYNEQFF
TRBV2	TRBJ2-5	13	CASTGVPQETQYF
TRBV6-5	TRBJ2-3	13	CASSRLVTDTQYF
TRBV6-1	TRBJ2-1	15	CASSRTRGSYNEQFF
TRBV7-2	TRBJ2-7	16	CASTRFWRFGSYEQYF
TRBV7-9	TRBJ1-3	14	CASSFSGTGNTIYF
TRBV7-2	TRBJ1-1	15	CASSFGLGMNTEAFF
TRBV24-1	TRBJ1-4	15	CATSDRQGASEKLFF
TRBV18	TRBJ2-7	15	CASSPGTSLNYEQYF
TRBV29-1	TRBJ2-5	11	CSVQGGETQYF
TRBV7-2	TRBJ2-7	17	CASSLAGTSGSWIEQYF
TRBV5-6	TRBJ1-1	12	CASSLAWDEAFF
TRBV7-8	TRBJ1-1	15	CASSLVGGQNTEAFF
TRBV5-4	TRBJ2-2	16	CASSPRDRGLPGELFF
TRBV19	TRBJ1-1	13	CASKLRLGTEAFF
TRBV12-3/TRBV12-4	TRBJ1-2	13	CASSLGSDRFYTF
TRBV5-1	TRBJ2-1	14	CASSLATGYNEQFF
TRBV5-1	TRBJ2-5	14	CASRPRGPQETQYF
TRBV14	TRBJ2-3	16	CASSQEYQGAGDTQYF